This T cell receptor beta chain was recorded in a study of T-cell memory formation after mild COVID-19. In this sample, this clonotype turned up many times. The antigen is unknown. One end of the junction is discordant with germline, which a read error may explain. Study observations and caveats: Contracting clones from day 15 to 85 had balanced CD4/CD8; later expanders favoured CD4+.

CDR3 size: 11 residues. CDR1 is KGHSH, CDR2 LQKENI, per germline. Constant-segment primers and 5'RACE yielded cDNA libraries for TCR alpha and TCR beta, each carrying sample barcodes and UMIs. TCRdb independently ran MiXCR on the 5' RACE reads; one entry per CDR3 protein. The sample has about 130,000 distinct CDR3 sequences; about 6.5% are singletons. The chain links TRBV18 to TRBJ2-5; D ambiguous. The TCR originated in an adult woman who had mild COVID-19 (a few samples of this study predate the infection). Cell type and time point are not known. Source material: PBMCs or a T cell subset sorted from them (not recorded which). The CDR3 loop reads CASSPGETQYF. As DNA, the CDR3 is TGCGCCAGCAGCCCCGGAGAGACCCAGTACTTC.